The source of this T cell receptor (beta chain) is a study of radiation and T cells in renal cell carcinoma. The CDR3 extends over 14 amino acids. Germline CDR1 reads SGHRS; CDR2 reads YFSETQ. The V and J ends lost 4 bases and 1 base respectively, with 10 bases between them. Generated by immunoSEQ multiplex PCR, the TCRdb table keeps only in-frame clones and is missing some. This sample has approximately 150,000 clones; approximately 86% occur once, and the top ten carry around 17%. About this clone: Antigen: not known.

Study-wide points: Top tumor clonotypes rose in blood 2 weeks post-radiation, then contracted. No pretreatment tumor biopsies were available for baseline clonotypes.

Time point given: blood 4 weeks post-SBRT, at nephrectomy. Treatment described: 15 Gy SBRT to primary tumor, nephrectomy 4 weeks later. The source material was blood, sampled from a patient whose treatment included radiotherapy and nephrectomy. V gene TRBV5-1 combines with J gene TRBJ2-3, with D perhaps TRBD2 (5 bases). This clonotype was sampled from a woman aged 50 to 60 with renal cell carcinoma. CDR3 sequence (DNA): TGCGCCAGCAGCCCCGGGGTTGGCACAGATACGCAGTATTTT. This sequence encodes CASSPGVGTDTQYF.